A selection of T cell receptor beta chains follows, all from one sample in a study of immune evolution from preneoplasia to lung adenocarcinoma. The assay was immunoSEQ multiplex PCR, and TCRdb's table has in-frame clones only and misses some. The sample consists of about 26,000 clones, 65% to 75% of them appearing once. Sequenced material: FFPE invasive lung adenocarcinoma tissue. The receptors shown here come from a person between 60 and 69 years old with invasive lung adenocarcinoma. Some clones in this sample may be carry-over from other donors' samples. The CDR3 runs from the conserved cysteine through the conserved F or W. The order of the fields is CDR3 length, J gene, clone size, V gene, D gene, CDR3 DNA, CDR3 protein. The D gene is left open where the match is weak. Size is stated for part of the rows, as once, few or many counts, or as a class when the clone is expanded.

cdr3_length: 15
j_call: TRBJ2-7
clone_size: few
v_call: TRBV2
d_call: NA
cdr3_nt: TGTGCCAGCAGTGAAGCTACATACAGGATCCACGAGCAGTACTTC
cdr3_aa: CASSEATYRIHEQYF

cdr3_length: 17
j_call: TRBJ2-6
clone_size: NA
v_call: TRBV11-3
d_call: NA
cdr3_nt: TGTGCCAGCAGCTTTGGCCGGGGGAAGGCTGGGGCCAACGTCCTGACTTTC
cdr3_aa: CASSFGRGKAGANVLTF

cdr3_length: 15
j_call: TRBJ1-5
clone_size: NA
v_call: TRBV9
d_call: NA
cdr3_nt: TGTGCCAGCAGCGTAGAGGGAGGGAGCAATCAGCCCCAGCATTTT
cdr3_aa: CASSVEGGSNQPQHF

cdr3_length: 15
j_call: TRBJ2-1
clone_size: NA
v_call: TRBV9
d_call: TRBD2
cdr3_nt: TGTGCCAGCAGCATGACTAGCGGGAGGACTAATGAGCAGTTCTTC
cdr3_aa: CASSMTSGRTNEQFF

cdr3_length: 15
j_call: TRBJ2-1
clone_size: NA
v_call: TRBV6-1
d_call: NA
cdr3_nt: TGTGCCAGCAGTGTAGACCGAGGGGCTATGTATGAGCAGTTCTTC
cdr3_aa: CASSVDRGAMYEQFF

cdr3_length: 13
j_call: TRBJ1-1
clone_size: NA
v_call: TRBV30
d_call: TRBD1
cdr3_nt: TGTGCCTCCCCGGGACAGTCGAACACTGAAGCTTTCTTT
cdr3_aa: CASPGQSNTEAFF

cdr3_length: 13
j_call: TRBJ1-1
clone_size: NA
v_call: TRBV19
d_call: NA
cdr3_nt: TGTGCCAGTAGTATGACAGGCTACACTGAAGCTTTCTTT
cdr3_aa: CASSMTGYTEAFF

cdr3_length: 12
j_call: TRBJ1-4
clone_size: once
v_call: TRBV6-1
d_call: NA
cdr3_nt: TGTGCCAGCAGTCAACTTAATGAAAAACTGTTTTTT
cdr3_aa: CASSQLNEKLFF

cdr3_length: 16
j_call: TRBJ2-2
clone_size: NA
v_call: TRBV5-6
d_call: NA
cdr3_nt: TGTGCCAGCAGCCGCTTGGGGCGGGGGAACACCGGGGAGCTGTTTTTT
cdr3_aa: CASSRLGRGNTGELFF

cdr3_length: 13
j_call: TRBJ1-1
clone_size: NA
v_call: TRBV30
d_call: TRBD1
cdr3_nt: TGTGCCTGGAGAGGACAGGCCGGCCCGCGTGATTTCTTT
cdr3_aa: CAWRGQAGPRDFF

cdr3_length: 18
j_call: TRBJ2-3
clone_size: NA
v_call: TRBV28
d_call: NA
cdr3_nt: TGTGCCAGCAGTTTACCTTCCCGACTAACCGGAATCACAGATACGCAGTATTTT
cdr3_aa: CASSLPSRLTGITDTQYF

cdr3_length: 15
j_call: TRBJ2-7
clone_size: NA
v_call: TRBV6-5
d_call: NA
cdr3_nt: TGTGCCAGCAGGAGAGGGGGGGAACCCGGGTACGAGCAGTACTTC
cdr3_aa: CASRRGGEPGYEQYF

cdr3_length: 11
j_call: TRBJ2-5
clone_size: NA
v_call: TRBV29-1
d_call: TRBD1
cdr3_nt: TGCAGCGTTGGCAGGGGGGAGACCCAGTACTTC
cdr3_aa: CSVGRGETQYF

cdr3_length: 14
j_call: TRBJ1-5
clone_size: NA
v_call: TRBV30
d_call: NA
cdr3_nt: TGTGCCTGGAGCCTCCGGGACAAGAATCAGCCCCAGCATTTT
cdr3_aa: CAWSLRDKNQPQHF

cdr3_length: 14
j_call: TRBJ1-4
clone_size: NA
v_call: TRBV5-1
d_call: NA
cdr3_nt: TGCGCCAGCAGCTTCGGTGCAACTAATGAAAAACTGTTTTTT
cdr3_aa: CASSFGATNEKLFF

cdr3_length: 15
j_call: TRBJ1-4
clone_size: NA
v_call: TRBV18
d_call: NA
cdr3_nt: TGTGCCAGCTCACGGGACGGGGGAACTAATGAAAAACTGTTTTTT
cdr3_aa: CASSRDGGTNEKLFF

cdr3_length: 16
j_call: TRBJ2-2
clone_size: NA
v_call: TRBV11-3
d_call: TRBD2
cdr3_nt: TGTGCCAGCAGCCGGGGACTAGCGGGAAACCTCGGGGAGCTGTTTTTT
cdr3_aa: CASSRGLAGNLGELFF

cdr3_length: 12
j_call: TRBJ1-4
clone_size: NA
v_call: TRBV28
d_call: NA
cdr3_nt: TGTGCCAGCAGTTTACGCCCAGAAAAACTGTTTTTT
cdr3_aa: CASSLRPEKLFF

cdr3_length: 14
j_call: TRBJ2-1
clone_size: NA
v_call: TRBV29-1
d_call: TRBD2
cdr3_nt: TGCAGCGCCCCAGGGAGAGCGGGGATCAATGAGCAGTTCTTC
cdr3_aa: CSAPGRAGINEQFF

cdr3_length: 13
j_call: TRBJ1-1
clone_size: NA
v_call: TRBV10-2
d_call: NA
cdr3_nt: TGCGCCAGCAGTGAGTCGTTGGGGGTATGGGCTTTCTTT
cdr3_aa: CASSESLGVWAFF

cdr3_length: 15
j_call: TRBJ2-2
clone_size: NA
v_call: TRBV6-6
d_call: TRBD2
cdr3_nt: TGTGCCAGCAGTTACGCGGGGGGTGGCACCGGGGAGCTGTTTTTT
cdr3_aa: CASSYAGGGTGELFF

cdr3_length: 15
j_call: TRBJ2-1
clone_size: NA
v_call: TRBV2
d_call: TRBD2
cdr3_nt: TGTGCCAGCAGTGTTAGTTTAGCGGGAGGGAACGAGCAGTTCTTC
cdr3_aa: CASSVSLAGGNEQFF

cdr3_length: 14
j_call: TRBJ1-1
clone_size: NA
v_call: TRBV30
d_call: NA
cdr3_nt: TGTGCCTGGAGTGTATCCCCCTCAGTAATTGAAGCTTTCTTT
cdr3_aa: CAWSVSPSVIEAFF

cdr3_length: 17
j_call: TRBJ1-4
clone_size: NA
v_call: TRBV27
d_call: NA
cdr3_nt: TGTGCCAGCAGTTTATATCCCCCCCGGGGAACTAATGAAAAACTGTTTTTT
cdr3_aa: CASSLYPPRGTNEKLFF

cdr3_length: 14
j_call: TRBJ2-5
clone_size: NA
v_call: TRBV28
d_call: NA
cdr3_nt: TGTGCCAGCAGCAGAAGGTTAGGGTTAGAGACCCAGTACTTC
cdr3_aa: CASSRRLGLETQYF

cdr3_length: 13
j_call: TRBJ1-1
clone_size: NA
v_call: TRBV5-1
d_call: NA
cdr3_nt: TGCGCCAGCAGCTTGGTTCCTGAGGCTGAAGCTTTCTTT
cdr3_aa: CASSLVPEAEAFF

cdr3_length: 15
j_call: TRBJ2-7
clone_size: NA
v_call: TRBV7-8
d_call: NA
cdr3_nt: TGTGCCAGCAGCTTAGCGGGAGTTCGGTCCTACGAGCAGTACTTC
cdr3_aa: CASSLAGVRSYEQYF

cdr3_length: 14
j_call: TRBJ1-1
clone_size: NA
v_call: TRBV2
d_call: NA
cdr3_nt: TGTGCCAGCAGCCCGGGACGGATGAACACTGAAGCTTTCTTT
cdr3_aa: CASSPGRMNTEAFF

cdr3_length: 12
j_call: TRBJ2-1
clone_size: once
v_call: TRBV7-9
d_call: TRBD1
cdr3_nt: TGTGCCAGCAGCTCATCGGACAGGGGAGAGTTCTTC
cdr3_aa: CASSSSDRGEFF

cdr3_length: 19
j_call: TRBJ2-1
clone_size: NA
v_call: TRBV30
d_call: TRBD2
cdr3_nt: TGTGCCTGGACCACCCCAAGGACTAGCGGCTGGAGCTCCTACAATGAGCAGTTCTTC
cdr3_aa: CAWTTPRTSGWSSYNEQFF

cdr3_length: 11
j_call: TRBJ1-4
clone_size: NA
v_call: TRBV5-8
d_call: NA
cdr3_nt: TGTGCCAGCAGCTTGGGTGGTAAACTGTTTTTT
cdr3_aa: CASSLGGKLFF

cdr3_length: 16
j_call: TRBJ1-2
clone_size: NA
v_call: TRBV19
d_call: TRBD1
cdr3_nt: TGTGCCAGTAGTATCTATCTATCAGGGGGACTTTATGGCTACACCTTC
cdr3_aa: CASSIYLSGGLYGYTF

cdr3_length: 16
j_call: TRBJ1-3
clone_size: NA
v_call: TRBV9
d_call: NA
cdr3_nt: TGTGCCAGCAGCCCCGGTAGCCCCTCCTCTGGAAACACCATATATTTT
cdr3_aa: CASSPGSPSSGNTIYF

cdr3_length: 13
j_call: TRBJ1-1
clone_size: NA
v_call: TRBV6-1
d_call: NA
cdr3_nt: TGTGCCAGCAGCTTAGGGGGGGGCACTGAAGCTTTCTTT
cdr3_aa: CASSLGGGTEAFF

cdr3_length: 13
j_call: TRBJ2-7
clone_size: few
v_call: TRBV10-3
d_call: TRBD2
cdr3_nt: TGTGCCACCGGGACTAGCGGGCACTACGAGCAGTACTTC
cdr3_aa: CATGTSGHYEQYF

cdr3_length: 15
j_call: TRBJ2-6
clone_size: NA
v_call: TRBV2
d_call: TRBD1
cdr3_nt: TGTGCCAGCAGCAGACAGGGTTCTGGGGCCAACGTCCTGACTTTC
cdr3_aa: CASSRQGSGANVLTF

cdr3_length: 14
j_call: TRBJ2-3
clone_size: NA
v_call: TRBV27
d_call: NA
cdr3_nt: TGTGCCAGCAGTTTACAGGGGGGCAAAGATACGCAGTATTTT
cdr3_aa: CASSLQGGKDTQYF

cdr3_length: 15
j_call: TRBJ1-4
clone_size: NA
v_call: TRBV4-1
d_call: TRBD1
cdr3_nt: TGCGCCAGCAGCCAAGGAGGACAGGGCCGGGAAAAACTGTTTTTT
cdr3_aa: CASSQGGQGREKLFF

cdr3_length: 16
j_call: TRBJ1-5
clone_size: NA
v_call: TRBV4-1
d_call: NA
cdr3_nt: TGCGCCAGCAGCCAAGGGCCCACCGGGGGCAATCAGCCCCAGCATTTT
cdr3_aa: CASSQGPTGGNQPQHF

cdr3_length: 13
j_call: TRBJ2-2
clone_size: NA
v_call: TRBV6-5
d_call: NA
cdr3_nt: TGTGCCAGCAGTTACGGCCCCACCGGGGAGCTGTTTTTT
cdr3_aa: CASSYGPTGELFF

cdr3_length: 14
j_call: TRBJ2-7
clone_size: NA
v_call: TRBV28
d_call: TRBD2
cdr3_nt: TGTGCCAGCACCCGGGACTACCGTTCCTACGAGCAGTACTTC
cdr3_aa: CASTRDYRSYEQYF

cdr3_length: 14
j_call: TRBJ2-7
clone_size: NA
v_call: TRBV7-2
d_call: NA
cdr3_nt: TGTGCCAGCAGTTTAGCTGGTCGATCCTACGAGCAGTACTTC
cdr3_aa: CASSLAGRSYEQYF

cdr3_length: 14
j_call: TRBJ2-3
clone_size: NA
v_call: TRBV27
d_call: NA
cdr3_nt: TGTGCCAGCAGGAGGCCGGGGCAAGGGTATACGCAGTATTTT
cdr3_aa: CASRRPGQGYTQYF